The 27 T cell receptor beta chains given below trace back to one sample, sequenced in a study of blood T cell repertoires in COVID-19. Sequenced by immunoSEQ multiplex PCR; TCRdb stores in-frame clones only, minus some. The sample lists approximately 320,000 clones; 85% were seen once. The sample taken for sequencing was peripheral blood. Receptors originate from a human donor in a cohort sampled during active COVID-19.

This chain uses TRBV7-9 with TRBJ1-2, with D perhaps TRBD1 (6 bases). V lost 5 bases to trimming and J lost 2 bases, with 12 bases between them. The CDR3 contains 14 residues. Germline V lookup: CDR1 SEHNR, CDR2 FQNEAQ (reference sequence). Written as DNA, the CDR3 is TGTGCCAGCAGCCCGGGGGGCCCCAACTATGGCTACACCTTC. Protein sequence: CASSPGGPNYGYTF.

The rearrangement uses TRBV5-6 and TRBJ1-6, with TRBD1 matching over 9 bases. CDR3 size: 16 residues. Germline values: CDR1 SGHDT, CDR2 YYEEEE. V was pared by 1 base and J by 6 bases, with 5 bases of the junction left unmatched. This chain's CDR3 is CASSLPTGGSNSPLHF. CDR3 DNA sequence: TGTGCCAGCAGCTTGCCGACAGGGGGTAGTAATTCACCCCTCCACTTT.

Of note for this clone: This sample includes further DNA sequences coding for the same CDR3. The J gene is TRBJ2-3, the V gene TRBV19; maybe TRBD1 (5 bases). The V gene's germline CDR1 is LNHDA and CDR2 SQIVND (reference sequence). Trimming left V 5 bases short and J 0 bases short, with 9 bases between. The CDR3 extends over 14 amino acids. CDR3 sequence reads: CASSPRGSTDTQYF. For the CDR3, the DNA is TGTGCCAGTAGTCCAAGGGGCAGCACAGATACGCAGTATTTT.

The V call is TRBV20-1, the J call TRBJ2-7; the match to TRBD1 covers 9 bases. The CDR3 length is 14 residues. The germline V gene encodes CDR1 DFQATT and CDR2 SNEGSKA (reference sequence). The trim removed 3 bases at V and 4 bases at J, leaving 7 bases unmatched. CDR3 protein: CSASLDRGRYEQYF. The DNA of the CDR3 is TGCAGTGCTAGTCTAGACAGGGGGAGGTACGAGCAGTACTTC.

This clone was recorded only once. The chain is built from TRBV4-1 and TRBJ2-1; no clear D. V dropped 0 bases and J dropped 0 bases, with 6 bases sitting between them. The germline V gene has CDR1 MGHRA and CDR2 YSYEKL. The CDR3 loop spans 15 amino acids. The CDR3 region has the DNA TGCGCCAGCAGCCAAGATGCGAGCTCCTACAATGAGCAGTTCTTC. Translated: CASSQDASSYNEQFF.

This rearrangement joins TRBV5-6 to TRBJ1-6; 9 bases are a match to TRBD1. The CDR3 totals 13 residues. Germline CDR1 reads SGHDT; CDR2 reads YYEEEE. V shed 6 bases and J 10 bases; nucleotides not matched to a gene: 5. The CDR3 DNA is TGTGCCAGCACCACAGGGGGCGTCTCACCCCTCCACTTT. Translation gives CASTTGGVSPLHF.

This clone showed up just once. V usage is TRBV11-3 and J usage is TRBJ2-7; 7 bases align to TRBD1. Germline loops: CDR1 SGHNT, CDR2 YENEEA. V was pared by 5 bases and J by 3 bases, with 4 bases of the junction left unmatched. CDR3 size: 13 residues. CDR3 residues: CASSRGQNYEQYF. CDR3 bases: TGTGCCAGCAGCCGGGGACAGAACTACGAGCAGTACTTC.

For this clone: The sample holds other DNA sequences that translate to the same CDR3. The chain couples TRBV9 to TRBJ1-4; TRBD1 matches 7 bases. This CDR3 is 14 amino acids long. The germline V gene has CDR1 SGDLS and CDR2 YYNGEE. Trimming removed 0 bases from V and 4 bases from J; junction bases left unmatched: 0. The CDR3: CASSVAGGNEKLFF. Here the CDR3 DNA reads TGTGCCAGCAGCGTAGCAGGGGGTAATGAAAAACTGTTTTTT.

The gene calls are TRBV7-2 and TRBJ2-7; unclear D gene. The germline V and J ends were trimmed by 2 bases and 1 base, with 9 bases remaining between them. The V gene's germline CDR1 is SGHTA and CDR2 FQGNSA. This CDR3 spans 14 amino acids. For the CDR3, the DNA is TGTGCCAGCAGCTTATCCCCAGGATCCTACGAGCAGTACTTC. Translated: CASSLSPGSYEQYF. Together with reference TRBV7-2 and TRBJ2-7, the CDR3 gives the full variable domain: GAGVSQSPSNKVTEKGKDVELRCDPISGHTALYWYRQSLGQGLEFLIYFQGNSAPDKSGLPSDRFSAERTGGSVSTLTIQRTQQEDSAVYLCASSLSPGSYEQYFGPGTRLTVT.

The rearrangement uses TRBV2 and TRBJ1-1; 10 nucleotides agree with TRBD1. Germline loops: CDR1 SNHLY, CDR2 FYNNEI. This CDR3 has 13 amino acids. After removal of 5 bases from V and 6 bases from J, the junction contained 3 bases not matched to a gene. The DNA for the CDR3 is TGTGCCAGCAGTAAGGGGACAGGGGCTGAAGCTTTCTTT. This codes for CASSKGTGAEAFF.

The chain carries TRBV7-9 and TRBJ2-4, with D maybe TRBD2 (6 bases). CDR3 length equals 15 residues. From germline, CDR1 is SEHNR and CDR2 FQNEAQ (reference sequence). V lost 4 bases and J lost 1, with 11 bases in between. CDR3 region: CASSSSGRAKNIQYF. The CDR3 DNA reads TGTGCCAGCAGCTCATCTGGGAGGGCCAAAAACATTCAGTACTTC.

A single count supports this clone. The J gene is TRBJ2-3, the V gene TRBV6-6, with TRBD2 as a possible D gene (6 bases). The CDR3 totals 16 residues. Germline V gene lookup returns CDR1 MNHNY and CDR2 SVGAGI (reference sequence). V lost 4 bases and J lost 1, with 15 bases in between. CDR3 residues: CASSSRGYDRTDTQYF. The CDR3 bases are TGTGCCAGCAGTTCCCGGGGGTACGACCGCACAGATACGCAGTATTTT.

The gene calls are TRBV20-1 and TRBJ1-2; the D gene is possibly TRBD1 (6 bases). The CDR3 contains 11 residues. The germline V gene has CDR1 DFQATT and CDR2 SNEGSKA (reference sequence). The CDR3 loop is CGSRGGYGYTF. DNA of the CDR3: TGCGGTTCGAGGGGGGGCTATGGCTACACCTTC.

This clone has a single count. CDR3 DNA: TGTGCCAGCAGCCAAGAATGGACAAGCAGGGGGCTCTACGAGCAGTACTTC. Protein: CASSQEWTSRGLYEQYF. This rearrangement joins TRBV3-1 (or the pseudogene TRBV3-2) to TRBJ2-7, with 8 nucleotides matching TRBD1. Looked up from germline, CDR1 is LGHDT and CDR2 is YNNKEL (reference sequence). The CDR3 is made up of 17 amino acids. Trimming at V came to 0 bases and at J to 3 bases, leaving 10 bases not matched to a gene.

This clone was seen ten or more times. The rearrangement joins TRBV24-1 to TRBJ1-1, with D possibly being TRBD1 (5 bases). This CDR3 spans 14 amino acids. Deletions cut 5 bases from V and 5 bases from J, with 14 bases between. CDR1 KGHDR and CDR2 SFDVKD come from the germline V gene. CDR3: CATSGSGGSTEAFF. The CDR3, as DNA: TGTGCCACCAGTGGCTCCGGGGGGAGTACTGAAGCTTTCTTT.

The count of this clone is one. The genes are TRBV2 and TRBJ2-1, with D perhaps matching TRBD2 (5 bases). V lost 6 bases, J lost 6 bases, and 9 bases lay in between. From germline, CDR1 is SNHLY and CDR2 FYNNEI. The CDR3 sequence is 12 residues long. The CDR3 is CASRMGVNEQFF. CDR3 bases: TGTGCCAGCAGGATGGGAGTCAATGAGCAGTTCTTC. Filled out from reference TRBV2 and TRBJ2-1, the complete variable domain reads EPEVTQTPSHQVTQMGQEVILRCVPISNHLYFYWYRQILGQKVEFLVSFYNNEISEKSEIFDDQFSVERPDGSNFTLKIRSTKLEDSAMYFCASRMGVNEQFFGPGTRLTVL.

The V gene is TRBV24-1, the J gene TRBJ1-5; D is unclear. The CDR3 consists of 14 residues. The V end lost 9 bases, the J end lost 3 bases, and 14 bases lay between the germline ends. Germline CDR1 reads KGHDR; CDR2 reads SFDVKD. The CDR3 is CATGLGGDNQPQHF. CDR3 nucleotide sequence: TGTGCCACCGGTTTGGGCGGGGACAATCAGCCCCAGCATTTT.

This clone was seen only once. This chain links TRBV24-1 with TRBJ2-3; D unresolved. Trimming took 6 bases from V and 2 from J, leaving 11 bases between them. The CDR3 length is 14 residues. Germline lookup yields CDR1 KGHDR and CDR2 SFDVKD. CDR3: CATSRGVITDTQYF. DNA for the CDR3: TGTGCCACCAGTCGAGGAGTCATCACAGATACGCAGTATTTT.

This clone has more than one count but fewer than ten. J is TRBJ1-5 and V is TRBV2; 8 bases map to TRBD1. The CDR3 totals 16 residues. Germline V gives CDR1 SNHLY, CDR2 FYNNEI. V was clipped by 6 bases and J by 1 base; unmatched bases: 8. This CDR3 is CASSARTGSSNQPQHF. The CDR3 DNA reads as TGTGCCAGCAGCGCCCGGACAGGGTCGAGCAATCAGCCCCAGCATTTT.

The chain combines TRBV2 with TRBJ2-7; 8 positions agree with TRBD2. This CDR3 region has 13 residues. Per the germline V gene, CDR1 is SNHLY and CDR2 is FYNNEI. The V segment lost 10 bases and the J segment 5 bases; nucleotides outside the gene matches: 10. CDR3 DNA sequence: TGTGCCACGTCCAAGCGGGGGATCGACGAGCAGTACTTC. It is translated as CATSKRGIDEQYF.

The chain couples TRBV18 to TRBJ1-6, with 7 bases lining up with TRBD1. After removal of 5 bases from V and 4 bases from J, the junction contained 5 bases not matched to a gene. The germline V gene encodes CDR1 KGHSH and CDR2 LQKENI. CDR3 size: 15 residues. CDR3 sequence reads: CASSRQGTYNSPLHF. DNA for the CDR3: TGTGCCAGCTCAAGACAGGGAACGTATAATTCACCCCTCCACTTT.

Regarding this clone: Other DNA sequences in the same sample also yield this CDR3. V and J are TRBV10-2 and TRBJ2-2; 10 bases agree with TRBD1. This CDR3 contains 15 residues. The V segment lost 5 bases and the J segment 6 bases; nucleotides outside the gene matches: 6. CDR1 is WSHSY, CDR2 SAAADI, per germline. Here the CDR3 DNA reads TGCGCCAGCAGTCCGCGACAGGGGGCCGCCGGGGAGCTGTTTTTT. Translating gives CASSPRQGAAGELFF.

The chain carries TRBV18 and TRBJ1-5; D not certain. The CDR3 is made up of 16 amino acids. Germline CDR1 and CDR2: KGHSH and LQKENI. V lost 3 bases to trimming and J lost 7 bases, with 19 bases between them. The CDR3 reads CASSPQTWEGKQPQHF. CDR3 in DNA: TGTGCCAGCTCACCCCAAACTTGGGAGGGAAAACAGCCCCAGCATTTT.

This clone was seen once. This rearrangement joins TRBV6-5 to TRBJ1-2; the D gene is possibly TRBD1 (6 bases). CDR1 and CDR2 (germline): MNHEY, SVGAGI. V lost 6 bases and J 14 bases, leaving 19 bases between the germline ends. This CDR3 spans 12 amino acids. This CDR3 reads CASSSGDIAPTF. The CDR3 DNA sequence: TGTGCCAGCAGCAGCGGGGACATCGCCCCAACCTTC.

This sequence joins TRBV2 and TRBJ1-3; D is uncertain. Germline V gene data show CDR1 as SNHLY and CDR2 as FYNNEI. CDR3 length: 15 residues. Trimming stripped 8 bases from V and 3 bases from J, with 17 bases between. The CDR3 region is CASRGGVVHGNTIYF. The CDR3 DNA follows: TGTGCCAGCCGAGGTGGTGTAGTTCATGGAAACACCATATATTTT.

The chain combines TRBV19 with TRBJ1-1; TRBD1 matches 7 bases. The CDR3 length is 13 residues. CDR1 is LNHDA and CDR2 is SQIVND in the germline V gene (reference sequence). Trimming at V came to 3 bases and at J to 3 bases, leaving 1 base not matched to a gene. CDR3 protein: CASSITGDTEAFF. CDR3 coding DNA: TGTGCCAGTAGTATCACAGGGGACACTGAAGCTTTCTTT.

The J gene is TRBJ1-2, the V gene TRBV7-8; tentatively, D is TRBD1 (6 bases). The V and J ends lost 5 bases and 6 bases respectively, with 13 bases between them. The CDR3 has 13 amino acids. The germline V gene encodes CDR1 SGHVS and CDR2 FQNEAQ. The CDR3 sequence is CASSTDSLDGYTF. In DNA, the CDR3 is TGTGCCAGCAGCACGGACAGTTTGGATGGCTACACCTTC.